This T cell receptor beta chain was identified during a study of cytomegalovirus exposure and HLA in healthy donors. Overall study results and limits: Certain indistinguishable V segments, among them TRBV6-2 and TRBV6-3, were excluded.

About this clone: Its target is unknown.

With 60 Vbeta and 13 Jbeta primers, the PCR was carried out. Sequencing used immunoSEQ multiplex PCR; TCRdb keeps in-frame clones, though not all of them. Of 100,000 to 150,000 clones in the sample, more than 60% were seen once. With 0 bases clipped from V and 4 bases from J, the junction kept 3 bases outside the gene matches. Germline-derived CDR1 and CDR2 are SGDLS and YYNGEE. The CDR3 contains 14 residues. Donors had nominal health at sampling but likely had unrecorded immune exposures. The source of this sequence is a woman aged 45 to 65 in good health and CMV-seropositive. The gene calls are TRBV9 and TRBJ1-1; 7 bases map to TRBD1. The sequencing sample was made of PBMCs. The CDR3 protein is CASSVVHRGTEAFF. DNA of the CDR3: TGTGCCAGCAGCGTAGTTCACAGGGGCACTGAAGCTTTCTTT.